What follows is one TCR beta chain and its context. What this receptor recognizes is not known. The input lacks base qualities; no much larger clone sits a single base away. The collaborating institutions used their own protocols to collect whole blood in K2EDTA tubes. For TCRbeta analysis, collaborators shipped samples in one of three forms: frozen whole blood, isolated PBMCs, or DNA extracted from either of those sample types. According to the germline V gene, CDR1 reads MGHRA and CDR2 reads YSYEKL. Trimming removed 3 bases from V and 6 bases from J; the gene matches leave 9 bases unexplained. Its CDR3 holds 16 amino acids, cysteine through phenylalanine. The sequence is cut down to CDR3 DNA, 48 bases in frame from base 1. The immunoSEQ Assay, a bias-controlled multiplex PCR, was used to amplify TCRbeta CDR3 regions from genomic DNA. As for how the authors treated the data: Within the assay, amplification of reference gene primers was used to estimate how many nucleated cells each sample contained. To quantify the absolute abundance of each unique TCRbeta CDR3 rearrangement, sequence reads were collapsed and filtered. For each sample, productive Simpson clonality was calculated as the square root of Simpson's diversity index across productive rearrangements. As stored in TCRdb, this immuneACCESS dataset retains in-frame rearrangements with V and J assigned. A fraction of the clones does not appear; measured against another copy, unresolved V genes explain less than half of the discrepancy, and the remainder lacks a known reason. The V and J calls and clone size are taken from that table; D and trimming were inferred from the DNA. This sample comprises 150,000 to 180,000 clones, approximately 80% of them detected only once. Clones ranked in the top ten supply around 28% of the sample.

The sample comes from a study of blood T cell repertoires in COVID-19 (dated by TCRdb to the early 2020s). In the study overall: The collaborator samples originated in the United States, Italy and Spain and spanned the acute and convalescent phases of COVID-19. A freely available public database, intended as a resource for researchers studying the immune response to SARS-CoV-2, is where the repertoires were released. Sample metadata almost always included a de-identified subject ID, COVID-19 status, age in years and sex. Where available, HLA class I and class II types were obtained from metadata supplied by the sample provider rather than from assay-based typing. Subjects who had been exposed to COVID-19, were actively infected with it, or had recovered from it provided the deeply sampled blood TCRbeta repertoires that made up the dataset. The prospective study material was composed of cDNA or gDNA derived from T cells, B-cell-depleted T cells, or PBMCs. Samples were obtained from the ongoing ImmuneRACE study (first 160 participants) and from 1,254 subjects provided by 6 global collaborators.

Study-level results and caveats: The amount of clinical and demographic metadata varied by source and participant and was provided uncurated.

This sequence was found in a woman aged 55-69 years with acute or convalescent COVID-19. This sequence uses TRBV4-1 and TRBJ1-1; 11 bases in between match TRBD1. The sample comprised peripheral blood. The CDR3 corresponds to CASSQPGQGAKSEAFF. DNA sequence: TGCGCCAGCAGCCAGCCCGGACAGGGGGCAAAATCTGAAGCTTTCTTT.